The clone carrying this T cell receptor beta chain was seen a few times. The antigen remains unidentified. The data were obtained in a study of identical twins. Whole-study findings and limits: With beta out-of-frame sequences, excess sharing by twins was weaker.

TCRdb passed the 5' RACE reads through MiXCR, listing each CDR3 protein once. The sample includes some 1,600,000 distinct CDR3 sequences, less than 35% seen only once; the top ten take approximately 0.25%. The CDR3 sequence is 13 residues long. Germline CDR1 reads MGHDK; CDR2 reads SYGVNS. V was cut by 0 bases and J by 3 bases, with 6 bases left in between. Sequenced input: cord blood. The source of this sequence is a newborn girl in good health. The rearrangement links TRBV25-1 to TRBJ2-7, with D unresolved. CDR3 nucleotides: TGTGCCAGCAGTGAATATCCCGACTACGAGCAGTACTTC. It translates to CASSEYPDYEQYF.